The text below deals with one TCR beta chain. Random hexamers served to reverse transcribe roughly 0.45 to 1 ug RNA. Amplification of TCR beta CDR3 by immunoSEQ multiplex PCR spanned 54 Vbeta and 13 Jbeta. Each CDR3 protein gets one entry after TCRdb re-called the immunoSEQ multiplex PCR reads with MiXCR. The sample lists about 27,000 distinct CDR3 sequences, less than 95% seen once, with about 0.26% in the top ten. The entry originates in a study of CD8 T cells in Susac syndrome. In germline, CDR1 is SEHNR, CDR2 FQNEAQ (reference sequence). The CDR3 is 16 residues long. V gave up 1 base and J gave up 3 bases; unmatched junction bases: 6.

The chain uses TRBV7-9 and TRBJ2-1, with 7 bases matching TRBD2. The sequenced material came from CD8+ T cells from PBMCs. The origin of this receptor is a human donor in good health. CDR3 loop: CASSLGHASGYNEQFF. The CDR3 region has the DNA TGTGCCAGCAGCTTAGGCCACGCTAGCGGCTACAATGAGCAGTTCTTC.